This record covers a single TCR beta chain. This specimen belongs to a study of cytomegalovirus exposure and HLA in healthy donors. The CDR3 consists of 15 residues. Germline values: CDR1 SNHLY, CDR2 FYNNEI. After removal of 4 bases from V and 2 bases from J, the junction contained 6 bases not matched to a gene. PCR amplification relied on 60 Vbeta primers (plus 13 Jbeta primers). TCRdb's copy holds only in-frame clones and misses some; the assay was immunoSEQ multiplex PCR. The data hold some 150,000 clones, with roughly three fifths observed a single time. The chain carries TRBV2 and TRBJ2-7; 9 bases align to TRBD1. The sequencing input was PBMCs. The sequence was collected from a middle-aged woman in good health and CMV-seronegative. CDR3 nucleotide sequence: TGTGCCAGCAGTGGGGGACAGGGCAAGACCTACGAGCAGTACTTC. Residues: CASSGGQGKTYEQYF.